The source of this TCR beta chain is a study of beta chain features in type 1 diabetes. Germline CDR1 reads SGHTA; CDR2 reads FQGNSA. The CDR3 runs to 15 residues. J was trimmed by 4 bases and V by 7 bases; bases with no gene match: 9. The investigators reverse transcribed all of the isolated RNA, so they sequenced expressed TCRB transcripts. This table comes from immunoSEQ multiplex PCR, and its TCRdb copy is limited to in-frame clones, with some not included. The profile shows hundreds of thousands of clones, 15% to 19% of them singletons. The sample comprised naive CD4+ T cells from blood. The sequence was obtained from a man aged 18 to 29 in good health. The chain couples TRBV7-2 to TRBJ2-7; 11 nucleotides align to TRBD2. The CDR3 sequence is CASTQPGLAEYEQYF. CDR3 nucleotides: TGTGCCAGCACCCAACCGGGACTAGCGGAGTACGAGCAGTACTTC.